This entry lists 20 T cell receptor beta chains sequenced from one sample in a study of blood T cell repertoires in COVID-19. Method: immunoSEQ multiplex PCR; TCRdb's copy keeps in-frame clones and lacks some. The data hold around 110,000 clones, with 76% observed a single time. Material for sequencing was peripheral blood. Receptors originate from a man at least 80 years old with COVID-19, enrolled during active disease.

V gene TRBV7-9 combines with J gene TRBJ2-1; a possible D gene is TRBD1 (6 bases). Trimming pared 4 bases from V and 11 bases from J, leaving 15 bases between. The germline V gene has CDR1 SEHNR and CDR2 FQNEAQ (reference sequence). This CDR3 has 13 amino acids. The CDR3 sequence is CASSSTQGHKQFF. CDR3 coding DNA: TGTGCCAGCAGCTCAACACAGGGTCATAAGCAGTTCTTC.

This chain links TRBV21-1 with TRBJ2-2; the D call in the table, TRBD1, was not verified against the DNA. TRBV21-1 is tagged as a pseudogene. The CDR3 spans 15 residues. CDR3 in DNA: TGTGCCAGCAGCAAAGCTCGGACACACACCGGGGAGCTGTTTTTT. Its translation is CASSKARTHTGELFF.

The rearrangement links TRBV5-8 to TRBJ1-1; TRBD1 might be the D (5 bases). The V end was cut by 7 bases, the J end by 1 base, with 17 bases between. Germline V gives CDR1 SGHTS, CDR2 YDEGEE. This CDR3 region has 15 residues. CDR3 amino acids: CASPRRGATNTEAFF. The DNA for the CDR3 is TGTGCCAGCCCTCGCCGCGGGGCAACGAACACTGAAGCTTTCTTT. The whole variable domain, filled in from reference TRBV5-8 and TRBJ1-1, reads EAGVTQSPTHLIKTRGQQATLRCSPISGHTSVYWYQQALGLGLQFLLWYDEGEERNRGNFPPRFSGRQFPNYSSELNVNALELEDSALYLCASPRRGATNTEAFFGQGTRLTVV.

The CDR3 DNA follows: TGTGCCAGCACGGGACTAGCGGGAGGAGAGACCCAGTACTTC. The encoded protein is CASTGLAGGETQYF. The V gene is TRBV6-5, the J gene TRBJ2-5; 15 bases are a match to TRBD2. CDR1 and CDR2 (germline): MNHEY, SVGAGI. Unmatched junction bases numbered 1, after V lost 7 bases and J lost 4 bases. This CDR3 is built from 14 residues.

The V and J genes are TRBV24-1 and TRBJ2-3, with 9 nucleotides matching TRBD2. V lost 3 bases, J lost 5 bases, and 2 bases stayed unmatched. The CDR3 runs 14 residues. Germline lookup yields CDR1 KGHDR and CDR2 SFDVKD. CDR3 DNA: TGTGCCACCAGTGATCTAGCGGGATTAGATACGCAGTATTTT. This codes for CATSDLAGLDTQYF.

This clone showed up just a few times. This chain connects TRBV7-2 to TRBJ1-1; TRBD1 matches at 10 bases. V lost 0 bases, J lost 0 bases, and 10 bases stayed unmatched. Germline V CDR1 and CDR2: SGHTA, FQGNSA. This CDR3 has 19 residues. The CDR3 is CASSLAAFGQGVMNTEAFF. CDR3 DNA: TGTGCCAGCAGCTTAGCCGCCTTTGGACAGGGGGTCATGAACACTGAAGCTTTCTTT. Drawing the rest from reference TRBV7-2 and TRBJ1-1, the complete variable domain is GAGVSQSPSNKVTEKGKDVELRCDPISGHTALYWYRQSLGQGLEFLIYFQGNSAPDKSGLPSDRFSAERTGGSVSTLTIQRTQQEDSAVYLCASSLAAFGQGVMNTEAFFGQGTRLTVV.

The J gene is TRBJ2-7, the V gene TRBV5-1; TRBD2 matches 7 bases. Germline V gene lookup returns CDR1 SGHRS and CDR2 YFSETQ. V shed 4 bases and J 3 bases; nucleotides not matched to a gene: 13. This CDR3 region has 16 residues. The CDR3 DNA sequence: TGCGCCAGCAGCCCGGGCCTCCGGGACTACGACTACGAGCAGTACTTC. Amino acids: CASSPGLRDYDYEQYF.

The chain has TRBV4-2 and TRBJ2-1, with 10 bases fitting TRBD2. CDR3 length equals 15 residues. CDR1 and CDR2 from the germline V gene are LGHNA and YNFKEQ. V was pared by 0 bases and J by 12 bases, with 8 bases of the junction left unmatched. CDR3: CASSQDEREGLGQFF. In nucleotides, the CDR3 is TGTGCCAGCAGCCAAGATGAGCGGGAGGGCCTAGGGCAGTTCTTC.

The chain joins TRBV5-1 to TRBJ1-4, with D unclear. Trimming stripped 4 bases from V and 10 bases from J, with 20 bases between. Germline assignment: CDR1 SGHRS and CDR2 YFSETQ. The CDR3 extends over 15 amino acids. Written as DNA, the CDR3 is TGCGCCAGCAGCCCGTCCTTGATGGGAGATCCAAAACTGTTTTTT. Protein product: CASSPSLMGDPKLFF.

This chain connects TRBV5-6 to TRBJ2-3; D is possibly TRBD2 (6 bases). The germline V and J ends were trimmed by 1 base and 2 bases, with 14 bases remaining between them. Germline V CDR1 and CDR2: SGHDT, YYEEEE. This CDR3 is built from 16 residues. CDR3 loop: CASSLFGGRPTDTQYF. CDR3 coding DNA: TGTGCCAGCAGCTTGTTTGGAGGGAGACCCACAGATACGCAGTATTTT.

This clone has only a few counts. V is TRBV4-2 and J is TRBJ2-7, with 9 nucleotides matching TRBD1. CDR1 is LGHNA and CDR2 is YNFKEQ in the germline V gene. Trimming cost V 1 base and J 6 bases; bases outside gene matches: 4. This CDR3 is 14 amino acids long. The CDR3 coding sequence is TGTGCCAGCAGCCAAGGACCGACAGGGGGCGAGCAGTACTTC. Protein product: CASSQGPTGGEQYF.

The V gene is TRBV18, the J gene TRBJ2-7; 9 nucleotides align to TRBD1. The CDR3 loop spans 17 amino acids. V was pared by 3 bases and J by 2 bases, with 11 bases of the junction left unmatched. Germline-derived CDR1 and CDR2 are KGHSH and LQKENI. CDR3: CASSPAGTGYDPYEQYF. DNA for the CDR3: TGTGCCAGCTCACCCGCAGGGACAGGGTATGACCCCTACGAGCAGTACTTC.

This clone came up a few times. The chain is built from TRBV28 and TRBJ2-7; D is unclear. There are 15 residues in the CDR3. Trimming left V 3 bases short and J 4 bases short, with 16 bases between. The germline CDR1 and CDR2 sequences are MDHEN and SYDVKM. In DNA form, the CDR3 reads TGTGCCAGCAGTTTTCCCCTACCTAACGCTTACGAGCAGTACTTC. This gives the protein CASSFPLPNAYEQYF. Drawing the rest from reference TRBV28 and TRBJ2-7, the complete variable domain is DVKVTQSSRYLVKRTGEKVFLECVQDMDHENMFWYRQDPGLGLRLIYFSYDVKMKEKGDIPEGYSVSREKKERFSLILESASTNQTSMYLCASSFPLPNAYEQYFGPGTRLTVT.

The gene calls are TRBV19 and TRBJ1-1, with D unclear. V was shortened by 5 bases and J by 3 bases, with 10 bases between the two germline ends. Germline V gives CDR1 LNHDA, CDR2 SQIVND (reference sequence). The CDR3 loop spans 13 amino acids. CDR3 in amino acids: CASSLTTYTEAFF. CDR3 bases: TGTGCCAGTAGTCTGACAACTTACACTGAAGCTTTCTTT.

The J gene is TRBJ2-7, the V gene TRBV4-3; maybe TRBD2 (5 bases). CDR1 LGHNA and CDR2 YSLEER come from the germline V gene. Trimming left V 4 bases short and J 2 bases short, with 15 bases between. The CDR3 covers 15 residues. CDR3 residues: CASSRTRTRAYEQYF. CDR3 coding DNA: TGCGCCAGCAGCCGCACTAGGACCCGTGCCTACGAGCAGTACTTC.

This rearrangement joins TRBV5-4 to TRBJ2-3; D perhaps matches TRBD2 (5 bases). Trimming took off 3 bases at V and 7 bases at J, with 12 bases between the two ends. The CDR3 has 13 amino acids. Germline CDR1 reads SGHNT; CDR2 reads YYREEE (reference sequence). The CDR3: CASSSVLVNTQYF. Here the CDR3 DNA reads TGTGCCAGCAGCTCGGTACTAGTGAATACGCAGTATTTT.

The CDR3 protein is CASSFPAGLAARTQYF. In nucleotides, the CDR3 is TGTGCCAGCAGCTTCCCGGCGGGACTAGCAGCGCGGACCCAGTACTTC. V usage is TRBV7-9 and J usage is TRBJ2-5, with 9 bases lining up with TRBD2. V trimming: 3 bases; J trimming: 7 bases; junction bases outside the gene matches: 12. Germline V gene sequence: CDR1 SEHNR, CDR2 FQNEAQ (reference sequence). The CDR3 spans 16 residues.

The chain couples TRBV7-2 to TRBJ1-5, with 8 bases identical to TRBD1. Germline CDR1 and CDR2: SGHTA and FQGNSA. The CDR3 extends over 15 amino acids. The junction had 6 bases not matched to a gene; V was cut back by 4 bases and J by 4 bases. DNA of the CDR3: TGTGCCAGCAGCTACTACAGGGGGGGGAATCAGCCCCAGCATTTT. Residues: CASSYYRGGNQPQHF.

The chain recombines TRBV3-1 (or the pseudogene TRBV3-2) with TRBJ2-3, with a possible D match to TRBD2 (5 bases). V gave up 4 bases and J gave up 10 bases, with 15 bases separating them. Per the germline V gene, CDR1 is LGHDT and CDR2 is YNNKEL (reference sequence). The CDR3 has 13 amino acids. The CDR3 nucleotides read TGTGCCAGCAGCCCCCGGGCTAGCTCATCGCAGTATTTT. This sequence encodes CASSPRASSSQYF.

This clone was picked up one time. The V call is TRBV11-2, the J call TRBJ2-7; 7 nucleotides line up with TRBD2. The CDR3 is 14 amino acids. Germline trimming cut 4 bases from V and 4 bases from J; bases unmatched to any gene: 7. The germline gives CDR1 SGHAT, CDR2 FQNNGV. The CDR3 DNA sequence: TGTGCCAGCAGCTACCGTAGCGGGCCTTACGAGCAGTACTTC. This sequence encodes CASSYRSGPYEQYF. Together with reference TRBV11-2 and TRBJ2-7, the CDR3 gives the full variable domain: EAGVAQSPRYKIIEKRQSVAFWCNPISGHATLYWYQQILGQGPKLLIQFQNNGVVDDSQLPKDRFSAERLKGVDSTLKIQPAKLEDSAVYLCASSYRSGPYEQYFGPGTRLTVT.